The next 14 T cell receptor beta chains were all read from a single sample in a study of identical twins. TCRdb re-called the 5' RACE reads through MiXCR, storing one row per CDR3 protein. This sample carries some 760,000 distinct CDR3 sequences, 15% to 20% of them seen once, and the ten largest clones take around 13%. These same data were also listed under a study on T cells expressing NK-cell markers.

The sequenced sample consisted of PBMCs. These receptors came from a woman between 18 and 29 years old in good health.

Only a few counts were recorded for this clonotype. CDR3 DNA sequence: TGCAGTGCTGAGGGGGTCAATGAGCAGTTCTTC. Protein: CSAEGVNEQFF. The rearrangement uses TRBV20-1 and TRBJ2-1, with D maybe TRBD1 (6 bases). The CDR3 has 11 amino acids. Germline CDR1 DFQATT, CDR2 SNEGSKA (reference sequence). The V end lost 5 bases, the J end lost 6 bases, and 8 bases lay between the germline ends.

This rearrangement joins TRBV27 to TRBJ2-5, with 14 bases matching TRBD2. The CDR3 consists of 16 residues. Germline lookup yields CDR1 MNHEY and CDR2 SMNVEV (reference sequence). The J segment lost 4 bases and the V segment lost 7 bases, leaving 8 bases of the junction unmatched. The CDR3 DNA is TGTGCCAGCACAGGACTAGCGGGGGGAGGGCGAGAGACCCAGTACTTC. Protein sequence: CASTGLAGGGRETQYF.

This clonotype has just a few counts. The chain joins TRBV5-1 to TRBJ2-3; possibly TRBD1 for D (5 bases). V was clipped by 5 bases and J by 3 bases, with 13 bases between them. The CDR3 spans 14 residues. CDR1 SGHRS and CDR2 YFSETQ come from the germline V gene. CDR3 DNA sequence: TGCGCCAGCAGGCTCAGGGCTGGGACAGATACGCAGTATTTT. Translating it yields CASRLRAGTDTQYF.

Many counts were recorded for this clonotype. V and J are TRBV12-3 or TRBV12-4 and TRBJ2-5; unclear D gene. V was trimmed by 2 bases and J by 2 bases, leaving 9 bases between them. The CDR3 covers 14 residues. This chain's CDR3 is CASSLFGAQETQYF. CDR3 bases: TGTGCCAGCAGTTTATTCGGCGCTCAAGAGACCCAGTACTTC.

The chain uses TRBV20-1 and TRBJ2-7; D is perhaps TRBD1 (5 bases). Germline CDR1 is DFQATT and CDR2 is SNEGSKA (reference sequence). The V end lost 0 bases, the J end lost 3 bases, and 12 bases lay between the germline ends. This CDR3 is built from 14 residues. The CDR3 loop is CSARDRQTYYEQYF. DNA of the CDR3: TGCAGTGCTAGAGACCGACAGACTTACTACGAGCAGTACTTC.

The CDR3 region is CASSYSSAGQNSPLHF. The CDR3 DNA follows: TGTGCCAGCAGTTACTCGTCCGCAGGGCAGAATTCACCCCTCCACTTT. The V gene is TRBV6-5, the J gene TRBJ1-6; D possibly corresponds to TRBD1 (5 bases). Germline-derived CDR1 and CDR2 are MNHEY and SVGAGI. The CDR3 runs 16 residues. V was trimmed by 0 bases and J by 7 bases, leaving 13 bases between them.

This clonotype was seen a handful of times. The CDR3, as DNA: TGTGCCAGCAGTTCAGCCGGACGTTCCTACAATGAGCAGTTCTTC. Translating gives CASSSAGRSYNEQFF. The chain employs TRBV12-3 or TRBV12-4 and TRBJ2-1; the D is unclear. Trimming took off 4 bases at V and 1 base at J, with 11 bases between the two ends. The length of the CDR3 is 15 residues.

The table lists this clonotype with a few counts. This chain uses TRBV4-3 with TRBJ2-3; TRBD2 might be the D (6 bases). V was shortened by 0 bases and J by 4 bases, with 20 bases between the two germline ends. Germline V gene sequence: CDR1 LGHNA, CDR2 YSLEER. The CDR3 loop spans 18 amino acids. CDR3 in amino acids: CASSQDGWGEWGADTQYF. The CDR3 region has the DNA TGCGCCAGCAGCCAAGACGGCTGGGGGGAGTGGGGCGCAGATACGCAGTATTTT.

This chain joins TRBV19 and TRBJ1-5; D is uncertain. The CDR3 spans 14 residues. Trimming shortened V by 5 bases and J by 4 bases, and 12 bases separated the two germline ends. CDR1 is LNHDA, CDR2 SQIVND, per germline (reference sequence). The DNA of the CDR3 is TGTGCCAGTAGTTCAAGTACTGGGAATCAGCCCCAGCATTTT. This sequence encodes CASSSSTGNQPQHF.

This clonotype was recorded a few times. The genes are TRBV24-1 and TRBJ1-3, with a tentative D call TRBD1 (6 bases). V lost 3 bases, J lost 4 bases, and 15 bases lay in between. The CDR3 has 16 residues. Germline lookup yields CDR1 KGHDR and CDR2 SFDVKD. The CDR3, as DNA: TGTGCCACCAGTGATGCGTCGGGGGCGCACGGAAACACCATATATTTT. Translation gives CATSDASGAHGNTIYF.

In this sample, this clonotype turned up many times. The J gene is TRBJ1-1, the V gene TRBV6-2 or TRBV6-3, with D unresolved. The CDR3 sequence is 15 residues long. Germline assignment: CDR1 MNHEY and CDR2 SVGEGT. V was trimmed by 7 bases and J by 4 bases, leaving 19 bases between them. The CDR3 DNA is TGTGCCAGCAAAGATCGCGAACACTGGCTCACTGAAGCTTTCTTT. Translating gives CASKDREHWLTEAFF.

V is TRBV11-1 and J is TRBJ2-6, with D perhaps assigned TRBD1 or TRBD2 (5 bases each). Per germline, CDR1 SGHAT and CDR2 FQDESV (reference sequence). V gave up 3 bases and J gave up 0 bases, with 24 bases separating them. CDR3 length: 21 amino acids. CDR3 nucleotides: TGTGCCAGCAGCTTTGACCTTGGGGACGTCAATTCGAGCTCTGGGGCCAACGTCCTGACTTTC. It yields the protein CASSFDLGDVNSSSGANVLTF.

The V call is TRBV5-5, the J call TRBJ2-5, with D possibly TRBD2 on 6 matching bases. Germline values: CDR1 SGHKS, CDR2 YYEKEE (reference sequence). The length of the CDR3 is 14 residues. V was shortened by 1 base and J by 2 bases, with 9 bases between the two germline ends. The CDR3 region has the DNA TGTGCCAGCAGCTTGCTGGGACTTCAAGAGACCCAGTACTTC. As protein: CASSLLGLQETQYF.

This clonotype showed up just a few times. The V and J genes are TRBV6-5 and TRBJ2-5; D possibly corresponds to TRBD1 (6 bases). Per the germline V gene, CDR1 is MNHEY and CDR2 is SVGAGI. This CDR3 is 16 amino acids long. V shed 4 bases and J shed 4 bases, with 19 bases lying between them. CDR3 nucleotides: TGTGCCAGCAGTTTATCCTTTCAGGGGTTAGGAGAGACCCAGTACTTC. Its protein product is CASSLSFQGLGETQYF.